Reported below is one TCR beta chain. Its antigen is currently unknown. The data derive from a study of vaccination effects on CD4 cells after COVID-19. General study findings and limits: Few convalescent patients were studied, and early post-infection samples were lacking. Late post-vaccination samples showed marked contraction of infection- and vaccine-induced clones.

Germline assignment: CDR1 GTSNPN and CDR2 SVGIG (reference sequence). V was pared by 5 bases and J by 8 bases, with 13 bases between. This CDR3 is 12 amino acids long. Sequencing used immunoSEQ multiplex PCR; TCRdb keeps in-frame clones, though not all of them. This table holds tens of thousands of clones, about 70% found once. Investigators separated out CD4+ T cells once around eleven days of culture had passed. Infection with SARS-CoV-2 occurred in the person between March and December 2020, and PCR confirmed it. BNT162b2 vaccine or mRNA-1273 vaccine was given to participants in two doses. Cells had half their medium changed to IL-2 medium on days 3 and 7.

This receptor was taken from a human donor who had a prior SARS-CoV-2 infection. This rearrangement joins TRBV30 to TRBJ2-1; D is undetermined. The input for sequencing was CD4+ T cells from PBMCs cultured without peptide, taken after COVID-19 vaccination. DNA for the CDR3: TGTGCCTGGGGTGGCCCCTTGGATGAGCAGTTCTTC. Translation gives CAWGGPLDEQFF.